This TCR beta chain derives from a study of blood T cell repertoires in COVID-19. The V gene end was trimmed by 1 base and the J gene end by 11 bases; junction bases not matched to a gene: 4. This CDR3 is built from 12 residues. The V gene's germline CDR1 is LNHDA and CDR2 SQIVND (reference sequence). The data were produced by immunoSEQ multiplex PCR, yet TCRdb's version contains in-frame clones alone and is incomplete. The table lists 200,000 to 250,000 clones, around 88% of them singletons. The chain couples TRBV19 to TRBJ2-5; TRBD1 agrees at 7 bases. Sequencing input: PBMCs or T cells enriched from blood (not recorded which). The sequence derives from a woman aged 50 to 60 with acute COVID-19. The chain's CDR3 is CASSIGQGAQYF. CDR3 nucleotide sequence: TGTGCCAGTAGTATAGGACAGGGTGCTCAGTACTTC. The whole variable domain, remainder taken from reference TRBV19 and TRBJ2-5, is DGGITQSPKYLFRKEGQNVTLSCEQNLNHDAMYWYRQDPGQGLRLIYYSQIVNDFQKGDIAEGYSVSREKKESFPLTVTSAQKNPTAFYLCASSIGQGAQYFGPGTRLLVL.